Listed below are T cell receptor beta chains from one sample, sequenced in a study of T cell repertoires in cytomegalovirus infection. TCRdb redid the calling of the reads with MiXCR, one entry per CDR3 protein. The sample includes about 250,000 distinct CDR3 sequences, over 9% of them seen just once. The sample taken for sequencing was PBMCs. The receptors come from a human donor in good health (CMV status not recorded). Some clones in this sample may be carry-over from other donors' samples. Both conserved end residues are part of each CDR3. The D gene is left open where the match is weak. Where a row states a size, it is once, few, many or the class of an expanded clone; other rows omit it.

CDR3aa: CASSAGFANTGELFF
CDR3nt: TGTGCCAGCAGCGCAGGGTTCGCGAACACCGGGGAGCTGTTTTTT
len: 15
v_gene: TRBV7-6
d_gene: -
j_gene: TRBJ2-2
abundance: many

CDR3aa: CASSRTGSAGLSSTEAFF
CDR3nt: TGTGCCAGCAGCCGCACGGGGTCGGCAGGGTTGTCCTCCACTGAAGCTTTCTTT
len: 18
v_gene: TRBV7-8
d_gene: -
j_gene: TRBJ1-1
abundance: -

CDR3aa: CSVEFGQGGSYEQYF
CDR3nt: TGCAGCGTTGAATTTGGTCAAGGCGGCAGCTACGAGCAGTACTTC
len: 15
v_gene: TRBV29-1
d_gene: -
j_gene: TRBJ2-7
abundance: -

CDR3aa: CASSLAQQGYGYTF
CDR3nt: TGTGCCAGCAGTTTAGCCCAACAGGGTTATGGCTACACCTTC
len: 14
v_gene: TRBV28
d_gene: -
j_gene: TRBJ1-2
abundance: many

CDR3aa: CASSPTGGSNQPQHF
CDR3nt: TGTGCCAGCAGCCCCACCGGGGGTAGCAATCAGCCCCAGCATTTT
len: 15
v_gene: TRBV2
d_gene: -
j_gene: TRBJ1-5
abundance: few

CDR3aa: CASSSALAGVLDTQYF
CDR3nt: TGCGCCAGCAGCTCGGCACTAGCGGGAGTGTTAGATACGCAGTATTTT
len: 16
v_gene: TRBV5-1
d_gene: TRBD2
j_gene: TRBJ2-3
abundance: -

CDR3aa: CASRGPRLAGGETQYF
CDR3nt: TGCGCCAGCAGGGGACCGAGACTAGCGGGAGGAGAGACCCAGTACTTC
len: 16
v_gene: TRBV23-1
d_gene: TRBD2
j_gene: TRBJ2-5
abundance: few

CDR3aa: CASSQAGTGAETQYF
CDR3nt: TGTGCCAGCAGTCAGGCCGGGACAGGGGCAGAGACCCAGTACTTC
len: 15
v_gene: TRBV12-3/TRBV12-4
d_gene: TRBD1
j_gene: TRBJ2-5
abundance: -

CDR3aa: CASSLAQGADYGYTF
CDR3nt: TGTGCCAGCAGCTTAGCGCAGGGGGCGGACTATGGCTACACCTTC
len: 15
v_gene: TRBV11-1
d_gene: TRBD1
j_gene: TRBJ1-2
abundance: many

CDR3aa: CASTKQGDNVLTF
CDR3nt: TGTGCCAGCACTAAACAGGGTGACAACGTCCTGACTTTC
len: 13
v_gene: TRBV2
d_gene: -
j_gene: TRBJ2-6
abundance: -

CDR3aa: CASSITDQETQYF
CDR3nt: TGTGCCAGTAGTATTACAGACCAAGAGACCCAGTACTTC
len: 13
v_gene: TRBV19
d_gene: -
j_gene: TRBJ2-5
abundance: many

CDR3aa: CASSKGQLYGYTF
CDR3nt: TGTGCCAGCAGCAAAGGACAGCTCTATGGCTACACCTTC
len: 13
v_gene: TRBV12-3/TRBV12-4
d_gene: -
j_gene: TRBJ1-2
abundance: -

CDR3aa: CASSLTGAGNTIYF
CDR3nt: TGTGCCAGCAGCTTAACGGGGGCTGGAAACACCATATATTTT
len: 14
v_gene: TRBV11-2
d_gene: -
j_gene: TRBJ1-3
abundance: many

CDR3aa: CASRPRDSSYNEQFF
CDR3nt: TGTGCCAGCAGACCCCGGGACAGCTCCTACAATGAGCAGTTCTTC
len: 15
v_gene: TRBV6-6
d_gene: TRBD1
j_gene: TRBJ2-1
abundance: many

CDR3aa: CASSLGHQNEQFF
CDR3nt: TGTGCCAGCAGCTTAGGGCATCAGAATGAGCAGTTCTTC
len: 13
v_gene: TRBV7-2
d_gene: -
j_gene: TRBJ2-1
abundance: many

CDR3aa: CASTSRTGANTGELFF
CDR3nt: TGTGCCAGCACCTCCCGGACCGGCGCGAACACCGGGGAGCTGTTTTTT
len: 16
v_gene: TRBV12-3/TRBV12-4
d_gene: -
j_gene: TRBJ2-2
abundance: -

CDR3aa: CASSRTGDWLRNEQFF
CDR3nt: TGTGCCAGCAGTCGGACAGGGGACTGGTTACGCAATGAGCAGTTCTTC
len: 16
v_gene: TRBV28
d_gene: TRBD1
j_gene: TRBJ2-1
abundance: many

CDR3aa: CSVSQGTEAFF
CDR3nt: TGCAGCGTTTCACAGGGCACTGAAGCTTTCTTT
len: 11
v_gene: TRBV29-1
d_gene: -
j_gene: TRBJ1-1
abundance: -

CDR3aa: CSAPRTGVEDTQYF
CDR3nt: TGCAGTGCTCCAAGGACAGGGGTGGAAGATACGCAGTATTTT
len: 14
v_gene: TRBV20-1
d_gene: TRBD1
j_gene: TRBJ2-3
abundance: few

CDR3aa: CASSYLTGMGETQYF
CDR3nt: TGTGCCAGCAGTTACTTAACAGGGATGGGGGAGACCCAGTACTTC
len: 15
v_gene: TRBV7-2
d_gene: -
j_gene: TRBJ2-5
abundance: many

CDR3aa: CASRGDRADNQPQHF
CDR3nt: TGTGCCAGTAGGGGGGACAGGGCGGACAATCAGCCCCAGCATTTT
len: 15
v_gene: TRBV19
d_gene: TRBD1
j_gene: TRBJ1-5
abundance: few

CDR3aa: CATSKTGSIGANVLTF
CDR3nt: TGTGCCACCAGCAAAACGGGGAGTATAGGGGCCAACGTCCTGACTTTC
len: 16
v_gene: TRBV15
d_gene: -
j_gene: TRBJ2-6
abundance: -

CDR3aa: CASRSGQGGAYEQYF
CDR3nt: TGTGCCAGCAGGTCCGGACAGGGAGGTGCCTACGAGCAGTACTTC
len: 15
v_gene: TRBV7-2
d_gene: TRBD1
j_gene: TRBJ2-7
abundance: many

CDR3aa: CASSSWDTQYF
CDR3nt: TGTGCCAGCAGCTCATGGGATACGCAGTATTTT
len: 11
v_gene: TRBV7-2
d_gene: -
j_gene: TRBJ2-3
abundance: many

CDR3aa: CASSLVQVQETQYF
CDR3nt: TGCGCCAGCAGCTTGGTTCAGGTCCAAGAGACCCAGTACTTC
len: 14
v_gene: TRBV5-1
d_gene: -
j_gene: TRBJ2-5
abundance: many

CDR3aa: CASSVQGPYGYTF
CDR3nt: TGTGCCAGCAGTGTTCAGGGGCCCTATGGCTACACCTTC
len: 13
v_gene: TRBV2
d_gene: -
j_gene: TRBJ1-2
abundance: once

CDR3aa: CATRGTGGNQPQHF
CDR3nt: TGTGCCACCAGGGGGACAGGGGGGAATCAGCCCCAGCATTTT
len: 14
v_gene: TRBV24-1
d_gene: TRBD1
j_gene: TRBJ1-5
abundance: -

CDR3aa: CASSERGVIIYEQYF
CDR3nt: TGTGCCAGCAGTGAACGGGGGGTGATAATCTACGAGCAGTACTTC
len: 15
v_gene: TRBV2
d_gene: TRBD2
j_gene: TRBJ2-7
abundance: -

CDR3aa: CASSYSQDRDSIYNSPLHF
CDR3nt: TGTGCCAGCAGTTACTCCCAGGACAGGGACTCGATCTATAATTCACCCCTCCACTTT
len: 19
v_gene: TRBV6-5
d_gene: TRBD1
j_gene: TRBJ1-6
abundance: few

CDR3aa: CASRLGSNTGELFF
CDR3nt: TGTGCCAGCCGACTGGGATCAAACACCGGGGAGCTGTTTTTT
len: 14
v_gene: TRBV9
d_gene: -
j_gene: TRBJ2-2
abundance: few

CDR3aa: CASSRSGPPGGYTF
CDR3nt: TGTGCCAGCAGTCGCTCGGGCCCTCCCGGGGGCTACACCTTC
len: 14
v_gene: TRBV6-2/TRBV6-3
d_gene: -
j_gene: TRBJ1-2
abundance: many

CDR3aa: CASSLQGEQYF
CDR3nt: TGTGCCAGCAGCTTACAGGGCGAGCAGTACTTC
len: 11
v_gene: TRBV7-8
d_gene: -
j_gene: TRBJ2-7
abundance: few

CDR3aa: CASSASNPGQWNTEAFF
CDR3nt: TGTGCCAGCAGCGCCAGCAATCCGGGACAGTGGAACACTGAAGCTTTCTTT
len: 17
v_gene: TRBV14
d_gene: TRBD1
j_gene: TRBJ1-1
abundance: few

CDR3aa: CASSLDRALGNTIYF
CDR3nt: TGTGCCAGCAGCCTTGACAGGGCTCTAGGAAACACCATATATTTT
len: 15
v_gene: TRBV7-2
d_gene: TRBD1
j_gene: TRBJ1-3
abundance: many

CDR3aa: CASTWGTGENTEAFF
CDR3nt: TGTGCCAGCACCTGGGGGACAGGAGAGAACACTGAAGCTTTCTTT
len: 15
v_gene: TRBV7-2
d_gene: TRBD1
j_gene: TRBJ1-1
abundance: few

CDR3aa: CASSSKRTSGNNEQFF
CDR3nt: TGTGCCAGCAGCTCAAAGCGCACTAGCGGAAACAATGAGCAGTTCTTC
len: 16
v_gene: TRBV7-9
d_gene: TRBD2
j_gene: TRBJ2-1
abundance: many

CDR3aa: CSARIPGQNTEAFF
CDR3nt: TGCAGTGCTAGGATCCCTGGGCAGAACACTGAAGCTTTCTTT
len: 14
v_gene: TRBV20-1
d_gene: -
j_gene: TRBJ1-1
abundance: few

CDR3aa: CASSPAGGETQYF
CDR3nt: TGCGCCAGCAGCCCGGCCGGTGGGGAGACCCAGTACTTC
len: 13
v_gene: TRBV5-1
d_gene: -
j_gene: TRBJ2-5
abundance: few

CDR3aa: CASSLGTAFNEKLFF
CDR3nt: TGTGCCAGCAGCCTGGGGACAGCCTTTAATGAAAAACTGTTTTTT
len: 15
v_gene: TRBV28
d_gene: TRBD1
j_gene: TRBJ1-4
abundance: many

CDR3aa: CASSWKGTDSGYTF
CDR3nt: TGTGCCAGCAGCTGGAAGGGGACGGACAGTGGCTACACCTTC
len: 14
v_gene: TRBV7-2
d_gene: -
j_gene: TRBJ1-2
abundance: many

CDR3aa: CASSVQGHTGELFF
CDR3nt: TGTGCCAGCAGTGTACAGGGACACACCGGGGAGCTGTTTTTT
len: 14
v_gene: TRBV6-1
d_gene: -
j_gene: TRBJ2-2
abundance: many

CDR3aa: CASSLARSWPEGEQYF
CDR3nt: TGTGCCAGCAGTTTGGCCCGGAGCTGGCCCGAGGGCGAGCAGTACTTC
len: 16
v_gene: TRBV28
d_gene: -
j_gene: TRBJ2-7
abundance: few

CDR3aa: CASSYSGKGTEAFF
CDR3nt: TGTGCCAGCAGTTACTCCGGGAAGGGCACTGAAGCTTTCTTT
len: 14
v_gene: TRBV6-5
d_gene: -
j_gene: TRBJ1-1
abundance: many

CDR3aa: CASSSDLTGVDEQFF
CDR3nt: TGTGCCAGCAGTTCAGACTTGACAGGGGTCGATGAGCAGTTCTTC
len: 15
v_gene: TRBV6-2/TRBV6-3
d_gene: TRBD1
j_gene: TRBJ2-1
abundance: many

CDR3aa: CASSPSGGLAYEQYF
CDR3nt: TGTGCCAGCTCACCTAGCGGGGGCCTAGCCTACGAGCAGTACTTC
len: 15
v_gene: TRBV18
d_gene: TRBD2
j_gene: TRBJ2-7
abundance: -

CDR3aa: CASSLRAEQYF
CDR3nt: TGTGCCAGCAGTTTAAGGGCCGAGCAGTACTTC
len: 11
v_gene: TRBV12-3/TRBV12-4
d_gene: -
j_gene: TRBJ2-7
abundance: many

CDR3aa: CASSFRTSGPSAEQFF
CDR3nt: TGCGCCAGCAGCTTCCGGACTAGCGGGCCAAGCGCTGAGCAGTTCTTC
len: 16
v_gene: TRBV5-1
d_gene: TRBD2
j_gene: TRBJ2-1
abundance: many

CDR3aa: CASSRDRTTYEQYF
CDR3nt: TGTGCCAGCAGCCGGGACAGGACCACCTACGAGCAGTACTTC
len: 14
v_gene: TRBV6-1
d_gene: TRBD1
j_gene: TRBJ2-7
abundance: once

CDR3aa: CASSNTGDAGTDTQYF
CDR3nt: TGTGCCAGCAGCAACACAGGGGACGCGGGCACAGATACGCAGTATTTT
len: 16
v_gene: TRBV6-6
d_gene: TRBD1
j_gene: TRBJ2-3
abundance: -

CDR3aa: CASSLDPTGWTQYF
CDR3nt: TGCGCCAGCAGCTTGGATCCGACAGGGTGGACCCAGTACTTC
len: 14
v_gene: TRBV5-1
d_gene: TRBD1
j_gene: TRBJ2-5
abundance: -

CDR3aa: CASSGTRVETQYF
CDR3nt: TGTGCCAGCAGCGGGACAAGGGTGGAAACGCAGTATTTT
len: 13
v_gene: TRBV11-1
d_gene: -
j_gene: TRBJ2-3
abundance: many

CDR3aa: CSALGSGANTGELFF
CDR3nt: TGCAGTGCCCTAGGGAGCGGGGCGAACACCGGGGAGCTGTTTTTT
len: 15
v_gene: TRBV20-1
d_gene: TRBD2
j_gene: TRBJ2-2
abundance: few

CDR3aa: CASTPGGRGLNTEAFF
CDR3nt: TGTGCCAGCACCCCGGGGGGACGAGGACTGAACACTGAAGCTTTCTTT
len: 16
v_gene: TRBV6-5
d_gene: -
j_gene: TRBJ1-1
abundance: many

CDR3aa: CASSSIRQDPRYEQYF
CDR3nt: TGTGCCAGCAGTTCCATTCGACAGGACCCCCGCTACGAGCAGTACTTC
len: 16
v_gene: TRBV27
d_gene: -
j_gene: TRBJ2-7
abundance: many

CDR3aa: CASSFEGAGGELFF
CDR3nt: TGTGCCAGCAGCTTTGAGGGGGCGGGCGGGGAGCTGTTTTTT
len: 14
v_gene: TRBV7-3
d_gene: TRBD1
j_gene: TRBJ2-2
abundance: few

CDR3aa: CASSQTTGTDMTYEQYF
CDR3nt: TGTGCCAGCAGCCAAACGACCGGGACAGATATGACCTACGAGCAGTACTTC
len: 17
v_gene: TRBV4-2
d_gene: TRBD1
j_gene: TRBJ2-7
abundance: many

CDR3aa: CASSQGTSGSWDTQYF
CDR3nt: TGTGCCAGCAGCCAAGGAACTAGCGGGAGTTGGGATACGCAGTATTTT
len: 16
v_gene: TRBV3-1
d_gene: TRBD2
j_gene: TRBJ2-3
abundance: -

CDR3aa: CASKGLGRNEQFF
CDR3nt: TGTGCCAGCAAGGGCCTCGGAAGAAATGAGCAGTTCTTC
len: 13
v_gene: TRBV27
d_gene: -
j_gene: TRBJ2-1
abundance: few

CDR3aa: CASREGPREQYF
CDR3nt: TGTGCCAGCAGGGAGGGACCGCGAGAGCAGTACTTC
len: 12
v_gene: TRBV28
d_gene: -
j_gene: TRBJ2-7
abundance: -

CDR3aa: CASSQVIQGRQHF
CDR3nt: TGCGCCAGCAGCCAAGTAATCCAGGGCCGCCAGCATTTT
len: 13
v_gene: TRBV4-3
d_gene: -
j_gene: TRBJ1-5
abundance: -